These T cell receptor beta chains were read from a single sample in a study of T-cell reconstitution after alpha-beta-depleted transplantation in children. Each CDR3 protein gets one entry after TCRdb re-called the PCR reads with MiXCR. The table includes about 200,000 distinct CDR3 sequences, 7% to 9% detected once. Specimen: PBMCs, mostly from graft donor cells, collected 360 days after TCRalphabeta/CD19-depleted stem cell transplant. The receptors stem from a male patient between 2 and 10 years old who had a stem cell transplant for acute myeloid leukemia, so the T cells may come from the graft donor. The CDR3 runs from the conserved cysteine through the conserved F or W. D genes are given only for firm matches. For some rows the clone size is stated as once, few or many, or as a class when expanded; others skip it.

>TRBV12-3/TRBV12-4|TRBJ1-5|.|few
CASSFITGRNQPQHF
TGTGCCAGCAGTTTTATTACGGGACGCAATCAGCCCCAGCATTTT
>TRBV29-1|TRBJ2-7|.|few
CSVAPKTSLSSYEQYF
TGCAGCGTTGCTCCCAAAACCTCACTGAGCTCCTACGAGCAGTACTTC
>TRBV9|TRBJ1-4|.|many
CASSVGGPGEKLFF
TGTGCCAGCAGCGTAGGGGGGCCGGGTGAAAAACTGTTTTTT
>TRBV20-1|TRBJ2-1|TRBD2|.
CSARDIQRGLIGQFF
TGCAGTGCTAGAGATATCCAGCGGGGGCTAATCGGGCAGTTCTTC
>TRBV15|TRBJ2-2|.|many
CATSLDIHLNTGELFF
TGTGCCACCAGCCTAGACATACACCTAAACACCGGGGAGCTGTTTTTT
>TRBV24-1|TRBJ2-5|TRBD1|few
CATSEGTGGIQETQYF
TGTGCCACCAGTGAGGGGACAGGGGGCATACAAGAGACCCAGTACTTC
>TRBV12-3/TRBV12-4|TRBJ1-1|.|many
CASSPTGSENTEAFF
TGTGCCAGCAGTCCAACGGGGTCAGAGAACACTGAAGCTTTCTTT
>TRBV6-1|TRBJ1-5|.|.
CASRHLSNQPQHF
TGTGCCAGCAGACACCTTAGCAATCAGCCCCAGCATTTT
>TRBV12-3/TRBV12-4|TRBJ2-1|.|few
CASSFSYLYNEQFF
TGTGCCAGCAGTTTTTCCTACCTCTACAATGAGCAGTTCTTC
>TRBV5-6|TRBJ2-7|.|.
CASNPKGLSYEQYF
TGTGCCAGCAACCCTAAGGGGCTATCCTACGAGCAGTACTTC
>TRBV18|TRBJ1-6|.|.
CASSPDSWIRGSPLHF
TGTGCCAGCTCACCGGACAGTTGGATCCGAGGTTCACCCCTCCACTTT
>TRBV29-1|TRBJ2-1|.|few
CSAQAYNEQFF
TGCAGCGCCCAGGCGTACAATGAGCAGTTCTTC
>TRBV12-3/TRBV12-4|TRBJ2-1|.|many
CASSWAESVWQHNEQFF
TGTGCCAGCAGTTGGGCGGAGTCTGTCTGGCAACACAATGAGCAGTTCTTC
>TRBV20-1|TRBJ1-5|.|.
CSARDGVAGSGPQHF
TGCAGTGCTAGAGATGGAGTGGCGGGGTCGGGGCCCCAGCATTTT
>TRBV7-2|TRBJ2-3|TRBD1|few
CASSPTGPLTRDTQYF
TGTGCCAGCAGCCCGACAGGGCCCCTTACACGAGATACGCAGTATTTT
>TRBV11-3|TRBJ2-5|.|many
CASSISSVETQYF
TGTGCCAGCAGCATAAGCTCCGTGGAGACCCAGTACTTC
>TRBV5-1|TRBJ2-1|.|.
CASSLWAQPPPSYNEQFF
TGCGCCAGCAGCTTGTGGGCTCAACCCCCGCCCTCCTACAATGAGCAGTTCTTC
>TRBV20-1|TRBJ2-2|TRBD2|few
CSAGGASGRNTGELFF
TGCAGTGCAGGGGGGGCTAGCGGGAGGAACACCGGGGAGCTGTTTTTT
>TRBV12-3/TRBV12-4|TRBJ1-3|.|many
CASSFESSGNTIYF
TGTGCCAGCAGTTTCGAGAGCTCTGGAAACACCATATATTTT
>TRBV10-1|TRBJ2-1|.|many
CASSTVRGPYNEQFF
TGCGCCAGCAGCACTGTGCGGGGGCCTTACAATGAGCAGTTCTTC
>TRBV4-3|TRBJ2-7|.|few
CASSQETGEAYEQYF
TGCGCCAGCAGCCAAGAGACGGGAGAGGCCTACGAGCAGTACTTC
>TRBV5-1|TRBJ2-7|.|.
CASSLEGGQVGEQYF
TGCGCCAGCAGCTTGGAGGGAGGACAGGTTGGCGAGCAGTACTTC
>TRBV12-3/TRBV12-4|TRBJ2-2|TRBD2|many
CASSLKSGLIRFLFF
TGTGCCAGCAGTTTGAAGTCGGGACTAATACGTTTCTTGTTTTTT
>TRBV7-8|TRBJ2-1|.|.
CASSLTEGFLEQFF
TGTGCCAGCAGCTTAACAGAGGGGTTCCTTGAGCAGTTCTTC
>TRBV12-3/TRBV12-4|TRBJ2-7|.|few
CASSFFPLYEQYF
TGTGCCAGCAGTTTCTTCCCCCTCTACGAGCAGTACTTC
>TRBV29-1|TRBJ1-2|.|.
CSAGTQTSSNYGYTF
TGCAGCGCCGGGACACAGACGTCTTCTAACTATGGCTACACCTTC
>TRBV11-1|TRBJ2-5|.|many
CASSLNLQETQYF
TGTGCCAGCAGCTTAAACCTCCAAGAGACCCAGTACTTC
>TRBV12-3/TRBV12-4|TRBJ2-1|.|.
CASSALPRDEQFF
TGTGCCAGCAGTGCCCTCCCCAGGGATGAGCAGTTCTTC
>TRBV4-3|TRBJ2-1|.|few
CASSHKAYTAEQFF
TGCGCCAGCAGCCACAAGGCCTATACCGCTGAGCAGTTCTTC
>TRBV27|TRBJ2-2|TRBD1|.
CASSPTNTGVDTGELFF
TGTGCCAGCAGTCCTACGAACACAGGGGTCGACACCGGGGAGCTGTTTTTT
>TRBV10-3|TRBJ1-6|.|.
CAISERGGSDNSPLHF
TGTGCCATCAGTGAACGGGGGGGCAGCGACAATTCACCCCTCCACTTT
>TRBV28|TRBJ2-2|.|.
CASSLGTSWELFF
TGTGCCAGCAGTTTAGGGACATCCTGGGAGCTGTTTTTT
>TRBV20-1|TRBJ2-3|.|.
CSAKGFVAVTDTQYF
TGCAGTGCTAAAGGTTTCGTTGCGGTCACAGATACGCAGTATTTT
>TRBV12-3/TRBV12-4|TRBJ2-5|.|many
CASSLWLSEETQYF
TGTGCCAGCAGTTTGTGGCTATCGGAAGAGACCCAGTACTTC
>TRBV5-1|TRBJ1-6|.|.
CASSLVVDSPLHF
TGCGCCAGCAGCTTGGTAGTGGATTCACCCCTCCACTTT
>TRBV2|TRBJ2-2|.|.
CASSYGPGRGRPTGELFF
TGTGCCAGCAGTTACGGTCCCGGCAGAGGGAGGCCCACCGGGGAGCTGTTTTTT
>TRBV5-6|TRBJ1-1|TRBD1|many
CASSGTERNTEAFF
TGTGCCAGCAGCGGGACAGAAAGAAACACTGAAGCTTTCTTT
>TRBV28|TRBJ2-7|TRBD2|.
CASRVGGSSYEQYF
TGTGCCAGCAGGGTTGGCGGGAGCTCCTACGAGCAGTACTTC
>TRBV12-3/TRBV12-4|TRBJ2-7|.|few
CASSGRPGTQSYEQYF
TGTGCCAGCAGTGGACGCCCCGGGACACAAAGCTACGAGCAGTACTTC
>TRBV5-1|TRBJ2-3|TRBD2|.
CASSSLPIAGGRTHTQYF
TGCGCCAGCAGCTCCCTCCCGATAGCGGGGGGCCGCACACATACGCAGTATTTT
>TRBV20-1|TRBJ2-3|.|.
CSALRDGGTDTQYF
TGCAGTGCTCTCCGGGACGGAGGCACAGATACGCAGTATTTT
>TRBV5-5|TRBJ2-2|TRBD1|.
CASSLAGTDTGELFF
TGTGCCAGCAGCTTGGCGGGGACAGACACCGGGGAGCTGTTTTTT
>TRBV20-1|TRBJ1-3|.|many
CSATYLSSGNTIYF
TGCAGTGCTACCTACTTGAGCTCTGGAAACACCATATATTTT
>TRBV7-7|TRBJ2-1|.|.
CASSSAFGNEQFF
TGTGCTAGCAGCTCCGCCTTCGGGAATGAGCAGTTCTTC
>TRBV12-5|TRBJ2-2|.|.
CASGIGQPGELFF
TGTGCTAGTGGTATCGGACAGCCCGGGGAGCTGTTTTTT
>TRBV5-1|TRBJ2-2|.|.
CAGREYTGELFF
TGCGCCGGCAGGGAATACACCGGGGAGCTGTTTTTT
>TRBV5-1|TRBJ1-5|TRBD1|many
CASSLTGGNQPQHF
TGCGCCAGCAGCTTGACAGGGGGCAATCAGCCCCAGCATTTT
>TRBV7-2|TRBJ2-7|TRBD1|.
CASSLLGQQQYF
TGTGCCAGCAGCCTATTGGGACAGCAGCAGTACTTC
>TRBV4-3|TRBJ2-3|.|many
CASSQDRSGIRTDTQYF
TGCGCCAGCAGCCAAGATCGTTCGGGGATACGCACAGATACGCAGTATTTT
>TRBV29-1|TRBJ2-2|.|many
CSAGLAHTGELFF
TGCAGCGCTGGGCTTGCCCACACCGGGGAGCTGTTTTTT
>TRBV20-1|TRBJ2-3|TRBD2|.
CSARGLAGGPGTQYF
TGCAGTGCTAGAGGACTAGCGGGGGGGCCGGGTACGCAGTATTTT
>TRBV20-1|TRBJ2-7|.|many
CSATRDRRDYEQYF
TGCAGTGCTACCCGGGACCGTCGGGACTACGAGCAGTACTTC